This entry is about one T cell receptor (beta chain). Its antigen is not known. TCR beta CDR3 regions were amplified from RNA transcripts. First-round RT-PCR with HTBI primers amplified the TCR CDR3 region. MiXCR was run by TCRdb on the multiplex PCR reads, yielding one entry per CDR3 protein. The sample has 690,000 or so distinct CDR3 sequences; 18% are singletons. This specimen belongs to a study of T cells in Graves' hyperthyroidism and ophthalmopathy. Study-wide points: Ophthalmopathy prediction by the model preceded onset by a median approximately 6.9 months.

Per the germline V gene, CDR1 is LNHDA and CDR2 is SQIVND (reference sequence). The CDR3 sequence is 17 residues long. Trimming pared 3 bases from V and 2 bases from J, leaving 17 bases between. Sequenced sample: blood. This sequence originates from a woman in her forties or fifties with Graves' hyperthyroidism that later progressed to Graves' ophthalmopathy. The chain joins TRBV19 to TRBJ2-1; maybe TRBD2 (7 bases). The CDR3 spells CASSMRSGGRTYNEQFF. CDR3 nucleotide sequence: TGTGCCAGTAGTATGAGGTCGGGGGGCAGGACCTACAATGAGCAGTTCTTC.